A selection of T cell receptor beta chains follows, all from one sample in a study of cytomegalovirus exposure and HLA in healthy donors. Data came from immunoSEQ multiplex PCR; TCRdb stores just in-frame clones and leaves some out. The repertoire has roughly 200,000 clones, around 74% of them found once; the top ten carry 1.5% to 1.7%. Material: PBMCs. All receptors come from a girl aged 5 to 17 in good health and CMV-seropositive. Both conserved end residues are part of each CDR3. The D gene is left open where the match is weak.

D | J | V | CDR3 | DNA
. | TRBJ1-1 | TRBV9 | CASSATGNSNTEAFF | TGTGCCAGCAGCGCAACAGGGAACTCGAACACTGAAGCTTTCTTT
. | TRBJ2-7 | TRBV10-3 | CAISRGQNYEQYF | TGTGCCATCAGCCGAGGACAGAACTACGAGCAGTACTTC
TRBD1 | TRBJ1-1 | TRBV30 | CACKTGPATEAFF | TGTGCCTGCAAGACAGGGCCGGCCACTGAAGCTTTCTTT
TRBD2 | TRBJ2-3 | TRBV5-4 | CASYASGGKMSTDTQYF | TGTGCCAGCTATGCTAGCGGGGGGAAAATGAGCACAGATACGCAGTATTTT
TRBD1 | TRBJ1-6 | TRBV7-2 | CASSPDRVIFNSPLHF | TGTGCCAGCAGCCCGGACAGGGTAATTTTTAATTCACCCCTCCACTTT
TRBD2 | TRBJ2-3 | TRBV6-4 | CASSRTSEGTDTQYF | TGTGCCAGCAGCCGGACTAGCGAGGGCACAGATACGCAGTATTTT
TRBD1 | TRBJ2-7 | TRBV14 | CASSQTLGQAGSYEQYF | TGTGCCAGCAGCCAAACCCTGGGACAGGCAGGCTCCTACGAGCAGTACTTC
. | TRBJ2-1 | TRBV5-1 | CASSPRPSTSYNEQFF | TGCGCCAGCAGCCCCAGGCCATCCACCTCCTACAATGAGCAGTTCTTC
. | TRBJ2-1 | TRBV7-2 | CASSPGSGYNEQFF | TGTGCCAGCAGCCCGGGAAGCGGGTACAATGAGCAGTTCTTC
. | TRBJ1-2 | TRBV6-1 | CASSEPGGYTF | TGTGCCAGCAGTGAACCCGGTGGCTACACCTTC